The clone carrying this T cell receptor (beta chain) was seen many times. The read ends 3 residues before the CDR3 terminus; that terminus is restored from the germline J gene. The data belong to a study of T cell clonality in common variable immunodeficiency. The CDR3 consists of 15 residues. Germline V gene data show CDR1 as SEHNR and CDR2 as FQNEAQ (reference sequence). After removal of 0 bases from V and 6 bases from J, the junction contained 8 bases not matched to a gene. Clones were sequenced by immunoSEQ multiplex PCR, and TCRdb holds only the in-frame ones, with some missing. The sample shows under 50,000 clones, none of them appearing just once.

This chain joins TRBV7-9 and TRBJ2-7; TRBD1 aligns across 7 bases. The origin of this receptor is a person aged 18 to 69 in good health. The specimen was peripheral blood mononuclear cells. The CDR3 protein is CASSLARQGHSEQYF. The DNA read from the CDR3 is TGTGCCAGCAGCTTAGCGCGACAGGGACATAGCGAG. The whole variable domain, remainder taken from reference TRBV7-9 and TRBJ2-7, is DTGVSQNPRHKITKRGQNVTFRCDPISEHNRLYWYRQTLGQGPEFLTYFQNEAQLEKSRLLSDRFSAERPKGSFSTLEIQRTEQGDSAMYLCASSLARQGHSEQYFGPGTRLTVT.